This entry describes one T cell receptor beta chain. Germline CDR1 SGHTA, CDR2 FQGNSA. This CDR3 has 15 residues. J lost 4 bases, V lost 2 bases, and 5 bases had no gene match. Sequenced by immunoSEQ multiplex PCR; TCRdb stores in-frame clones only, minus some. The sample includes roughly 500,000 clones, approximately 92% of them seen just once. The data belong to a study of Ad26.COV2.S vaccination and SARS-CoV-2 variants. Treatment specified: roughly 20 received Ad26.COV2.S at low or high dose, single or two shots; roughly 5 received placebo; per-sample allocation not given. Collection of samples fell on day 63 after the first vaccine or placebo injection.

The sequence was collected from a person aged 18 to 65 who received the Ad26.COV2.S COVID-19 vaccine or a placebo. The chain recombines TRBV7-2 with TRBJ2-5; 9 bases map to TRBD1. The sequenced sample was peripheral blood, obtained in a trial of Ad26.COV2.S vaccine versus placebo. In DNA form, the CDR3 reads TGTGCCAGCAGCTTAAGGGACAGGGTGAGAGAGACCCAGTACTTC. This gives the protein CASSLRDRVRETQYF.